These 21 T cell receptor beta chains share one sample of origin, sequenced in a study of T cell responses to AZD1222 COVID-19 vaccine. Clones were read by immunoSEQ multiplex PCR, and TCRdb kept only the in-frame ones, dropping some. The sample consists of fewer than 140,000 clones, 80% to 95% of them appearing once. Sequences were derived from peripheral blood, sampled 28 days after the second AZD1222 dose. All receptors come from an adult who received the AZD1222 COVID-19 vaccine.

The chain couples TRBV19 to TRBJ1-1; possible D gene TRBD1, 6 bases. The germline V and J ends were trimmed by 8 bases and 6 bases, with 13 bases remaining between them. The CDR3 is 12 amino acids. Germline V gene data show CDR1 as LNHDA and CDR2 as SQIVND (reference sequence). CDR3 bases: TGTGCCAGTGAAACAGGGTTCTCTGAAGCTTTCTTT. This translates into CASETGFSEAFF. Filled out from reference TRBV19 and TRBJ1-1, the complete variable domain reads DGGITQSPKYLFRKEGQNVTLSCEQNLNHDAMYWYRQDPGQGLRLIYYSQIVNDFQKGDIAEGYSVSREKKESFPLTVTSAQKNPTAFYLCASETGFSEAFFGQGTRLTVV.

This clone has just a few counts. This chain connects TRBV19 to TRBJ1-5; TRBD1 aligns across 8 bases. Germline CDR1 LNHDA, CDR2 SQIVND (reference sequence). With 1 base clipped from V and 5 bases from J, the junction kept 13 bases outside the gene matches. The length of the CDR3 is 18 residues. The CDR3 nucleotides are TGTGCCAGTAGTATAGCCCCGGACAGGGTGGTTGGTGATCAGCCCCAGCATTTT. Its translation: CASSIAPDRVVGDQPQHF.

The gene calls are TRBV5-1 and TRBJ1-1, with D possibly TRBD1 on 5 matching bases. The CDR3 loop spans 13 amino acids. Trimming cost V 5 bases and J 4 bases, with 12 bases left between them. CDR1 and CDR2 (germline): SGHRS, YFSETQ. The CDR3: CASREGTSTEAFF. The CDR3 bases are TGCGCCAGCAGGGAAGGGACCAGCACTGAAGCTTTCTTT. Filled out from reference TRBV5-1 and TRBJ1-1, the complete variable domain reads KAGVTQTPRYLIKTRGQQVTLSCSPISGHRSVSWYQQTPGQGLQFLFEYFSETQRNKGNFPGRFSGRQFSNSRSEMNVSTLELGDSALYLCASREGTSTEAFFGQGTRLTVV.

The chain's CDR3 is CASNLDRGQETQYF. Written as DNA, the CDR3 is TGTGCCAGCAATCTCGACAGGGGACAAGAGACCCAGTACTTC. The V gene is TRBV2, the J gene TRBJ2-5; 8 bases fit TRBD1. With V trimmed by 7 bases and J by 2 bases, 6 bases remained unmatched. Germline assignment: CDR1 SNHLY and CDR2 FYNNEI. The CDR3 consists of 14 residues.

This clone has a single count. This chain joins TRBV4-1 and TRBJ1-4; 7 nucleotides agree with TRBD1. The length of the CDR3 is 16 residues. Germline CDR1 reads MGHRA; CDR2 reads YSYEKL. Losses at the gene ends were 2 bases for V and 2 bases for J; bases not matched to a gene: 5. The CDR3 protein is CASSQTTGVTNEKLFF. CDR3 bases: TGCGCCAGCAGCCAAACCACAGGGGTGACTAATGAAAAACTGTTTTTT.

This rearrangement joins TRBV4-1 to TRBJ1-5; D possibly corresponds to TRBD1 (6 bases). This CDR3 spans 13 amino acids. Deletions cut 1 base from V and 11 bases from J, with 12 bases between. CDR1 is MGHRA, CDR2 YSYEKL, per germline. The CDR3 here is CASSQVFGQSQHF. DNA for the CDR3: TGCGCCAGCAGCCAAGTATTTGGACAGTCCCAGCATTTT.

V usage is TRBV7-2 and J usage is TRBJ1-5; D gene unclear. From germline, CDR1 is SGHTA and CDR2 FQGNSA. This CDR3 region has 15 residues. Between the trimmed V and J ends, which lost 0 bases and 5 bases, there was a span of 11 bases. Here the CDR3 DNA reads TGTGCCAGCAGCTTAGCAGTCTCGCGGTATCAGCCCCAGCATTTT. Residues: CASSLAVSRYQPQHF.

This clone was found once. CDR3 nucleotides: TGTGCCAGCAGCTTGGTGAATTTTTACGAGCAGTACTTC. Its translation is CASSLVNFYEQYF. The chain is built from TRBV5-5 and TRBJ2-7; D unresolved. V lost 0 bases and J lost 4, with 8 bases in between. CDR3 length: 13 amino acids. Germline values: CDR1 SGHKS, CDR2 YYEKEE (reference sequence).

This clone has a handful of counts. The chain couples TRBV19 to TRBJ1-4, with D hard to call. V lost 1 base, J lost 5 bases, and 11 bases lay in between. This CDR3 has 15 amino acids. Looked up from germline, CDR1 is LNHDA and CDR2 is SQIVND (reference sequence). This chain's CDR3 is CASSIVSDRNEKLFF. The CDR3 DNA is TGTGCCAGTAGTATAGTGTCAGATCGGAATGAAAAACTGTTTTTT.

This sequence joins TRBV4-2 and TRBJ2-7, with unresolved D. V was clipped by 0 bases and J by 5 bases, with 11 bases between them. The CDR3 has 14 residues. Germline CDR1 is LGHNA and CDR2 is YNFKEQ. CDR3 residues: CASSQDLTSHEQYF. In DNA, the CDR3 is TGTGCCAGCAGCCAAGATTTGACTTCCCACGAGCAGTACTTC.

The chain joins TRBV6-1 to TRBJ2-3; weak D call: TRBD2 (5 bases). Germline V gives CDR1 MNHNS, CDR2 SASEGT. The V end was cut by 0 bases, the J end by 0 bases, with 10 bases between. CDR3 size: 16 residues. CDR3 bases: TGTGCCAGCAGTGAAGCCTGGGAGAGGAGCACAGATACGCAGTATTTT. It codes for CASSEAWERSTDTQYF.

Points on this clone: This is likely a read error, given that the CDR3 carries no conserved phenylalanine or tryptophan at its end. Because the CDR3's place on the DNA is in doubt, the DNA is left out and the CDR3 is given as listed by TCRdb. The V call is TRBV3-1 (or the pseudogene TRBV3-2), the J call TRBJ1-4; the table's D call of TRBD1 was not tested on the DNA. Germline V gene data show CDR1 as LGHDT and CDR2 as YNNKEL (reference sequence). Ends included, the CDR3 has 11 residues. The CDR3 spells CASSQDVRDRD.

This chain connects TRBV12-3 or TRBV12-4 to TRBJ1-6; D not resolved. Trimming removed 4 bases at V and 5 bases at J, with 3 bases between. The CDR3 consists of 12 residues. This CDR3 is CASSSDNSPLHF. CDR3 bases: TGTGCCAGCAGTTCGGATAATTCACCCCTCCACTTT.

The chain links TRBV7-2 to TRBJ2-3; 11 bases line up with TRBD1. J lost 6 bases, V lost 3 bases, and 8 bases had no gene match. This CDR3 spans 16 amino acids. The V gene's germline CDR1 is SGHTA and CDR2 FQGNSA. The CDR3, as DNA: TGTGCCAGCAGCTTTGCGGGACAGGGGGTTTCGGATACGCAGTATTTT. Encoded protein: CASSFAGQGVSDTQYF.

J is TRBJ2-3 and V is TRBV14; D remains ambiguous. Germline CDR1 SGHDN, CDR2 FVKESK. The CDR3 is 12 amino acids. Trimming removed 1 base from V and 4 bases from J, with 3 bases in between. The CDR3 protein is CASSQVSDTQYF. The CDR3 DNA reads TGTGCCAGCAGCCAAGTGTCAGATACGCAGTATTTT.

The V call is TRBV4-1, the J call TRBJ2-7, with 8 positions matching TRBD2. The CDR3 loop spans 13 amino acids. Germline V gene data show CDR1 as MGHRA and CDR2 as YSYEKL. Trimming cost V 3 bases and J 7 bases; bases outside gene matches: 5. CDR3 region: CASSHSLAGEQYF. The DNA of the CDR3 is TGCGCCAGCAGCCATAGCTTAGCGGGGGAGCAGTACTTC.

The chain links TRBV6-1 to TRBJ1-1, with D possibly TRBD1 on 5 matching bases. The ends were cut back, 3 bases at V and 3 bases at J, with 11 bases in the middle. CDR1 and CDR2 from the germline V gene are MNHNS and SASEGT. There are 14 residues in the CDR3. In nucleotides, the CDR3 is TGTGCCAGCAGTGAGGGGGGATGGGACACTGAAGCTTTCTTT. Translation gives CASSEGGWDTEAFF.

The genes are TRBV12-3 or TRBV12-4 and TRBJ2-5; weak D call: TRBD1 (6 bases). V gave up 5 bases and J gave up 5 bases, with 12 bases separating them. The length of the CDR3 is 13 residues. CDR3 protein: CASSRTGPETQYF. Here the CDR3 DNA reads TGTGCCAGCAGTCGTACAGGGCCCGAGACCCAGTACTTC.

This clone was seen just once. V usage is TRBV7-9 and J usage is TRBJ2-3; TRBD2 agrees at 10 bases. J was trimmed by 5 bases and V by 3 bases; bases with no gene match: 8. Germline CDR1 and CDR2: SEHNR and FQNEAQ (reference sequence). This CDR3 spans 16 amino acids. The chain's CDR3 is CASSFSLAGGEDTQYF. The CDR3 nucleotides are TGTGCCAGCAGCTTTTCTTTAGCGGGGGGAGAAGATACGCAGTATTTT.

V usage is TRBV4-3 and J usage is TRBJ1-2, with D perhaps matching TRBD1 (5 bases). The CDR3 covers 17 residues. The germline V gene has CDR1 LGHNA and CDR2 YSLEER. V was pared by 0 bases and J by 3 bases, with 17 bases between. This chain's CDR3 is CASSQDNNRRGDYGYTF. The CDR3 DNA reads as TGCGCCAGCAGCCAAGATAATAACAGGCGAGGGGACTATGGCTACACCTTC.

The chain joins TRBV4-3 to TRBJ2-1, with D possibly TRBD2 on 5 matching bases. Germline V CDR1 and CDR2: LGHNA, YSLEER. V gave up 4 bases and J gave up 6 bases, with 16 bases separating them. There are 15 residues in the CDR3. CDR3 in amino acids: CASSPRARGPNEQFF. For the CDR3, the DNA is TGCGCCAGCAGCCCCCGGGCCCGAGGGCCCAATGAGCAGTTCTTC.